Following are 30 T cell receptor beta chains from one sample sequenced in a study of cytomegalovirus exposure and HLA in healthy donors. Vbeta (60) and Jbeta (13) primers were used in the PCR. Repertoires were generated with immunoSEQ multiplex PCR, while TCRdb's copy carries only in-frame clones and drops some. The table records about 68,000 clones, 80% to 90% of them present only once. Material for sequencing was PBMCs. The receptors originated from a human donor in good health.

This clone was detected only once. Other DNA sequences within the sample encode an identical CDR3. The chain uses TRBV30 and TRBJ1-3; a possible D gene is TRBD1 (5 bases). The V gene's germline CDR1 is GTSNPN and CDR2 SVGIG (reference sequence). The germline V and J ends were trimmed by 4 bases and 0 bases, with 10 bases remaining between them. The CDR3 covers 14 residues. The CDR3 loop is CAWTGGNSGNTIYF. DNA of the CDR3: TGTGCCTGGACTGGGGGGAACTCTGGAAACACCATATATTTT.

V and J are TRBV27 and TRBJ2-5; D is possibly TRBD2 (6 bases). The germline V and J ends were trimmed by 7 bases and 1 base, with 16 bases remaining between them. From germline, CDR1 is MNHEY and CDR2 SMNVEV (reference sequence). This CDR3 has 15 residues. Written as DNA, the CDR3 is TGTGCCAGCACTCCAATGGGGGGACTCCAAGAGACCCAGTACTTC. Amino acid sequence: CASTPMGGLQETQYF.

The rearrangement joins TRBV19 to TRBJ1-1, with TRBD1 matching 12 bases. Germline V gene lookup returns CDR1 LNHDA and CDR2 SQIVND (reference sequence). The length of the CDR3 is 16 residues. The V segment lost 6 bases and the J segment 0 bases; nucleotides outside the gene matches: 5. In DNA form, the CDR3 reads TGTGCCAGTAGACGCGGGACAGGGGGCTTGAACACTGAAGCTTTCTTT. The encoded protein is CASRRGTGGLNTEAFF.

This clone was seen once. V is TRBV7-8 and J is TRBJ2-1; tentative D call: TRBD2 (6 bases). CDR3 length: 14 residues. The germline V gene has CDR1 SGHVS and CDR2 FQNEAQ. V was cut by 1 base and J by 5 bases, with 9 bases left in between. The CDR3 bases are TGTGCCAGCAGCTTAGATGGCGGGGACAATGAGCAGTTCTTC. It encodes CASSLDGGDNEQFF.

This clone was found once. The chain combines TRBV19 with TRBJ1-3, with D unclear. CDR1 and CDR2 from the germline V gene are LNHDA and SQIVND (reference sequence). This CDR3 is 15 amino acids long. V was cut by 0 bases and J by 0 bases, with 6 bases left in between. The chain's CDR3 is CASSIDRSSGNTIYF. The CDR3 nucleotides are TGTGCCAGTAGTATAGACCGTAGCTCTGGAAACACCATATATTTT.

Remarks on this clone: At one boundary the junction diverges from the germline segment, which might be a read error. V usage is TRBV7-3 and J usage is TRBJ2-7, with 11 bases fitting TRBD1. The CDR3 contains 15 residues. Germline V lookup: CDR1 SGHTA, CDR2 FQGTGA. The CDR3 bases are TGTGCCAGCAGCGTAACAGGACAGGGGGCGGAGGAGCAGTACTTC. This gives the protein CASSVTGQGAEEQYF.

The V call is TRBV5-3, the J call TRBJ2-7; D gene unclear. TRBV5-3 is filed as an ORF, its function uncertain. Trimming removed 0 bases from V and 2 bases from J, with 21 bases in between. The CDR3 loop spans 18 amino acids. The CDR3 sequence is CARSLVNQLLRNAYEQYF. In nucleotides, the CDR3 is TGTGCCAGAAGCTTGGTTAATCAGTTACTACGAAACGCCTACGAGCAGTACTTC.

The V and J genes are TRBV19 and TRBJ1-1, with TRBD1 matching over 8 bases. This CDR3 has 11 residues. J was trimmed by 7 bases and V by 6 bases; bases with no gene match: 1. Germline V gene data show CDR1 as LNHDA and CDR2 as SQIVND (reference sequence). The CDR3 here is CASRTGGEAFF. CDR3 nucleotides: TGTGCCAGTAGAACAGGGGGTGAAGCTTTCTTT. Variable domain in full (rest from reference TRBV19 and TRBJ1-1): DGGITQSPKYLFRKEGQNVTLSCEQNLNHDAMYWYRQDPGQGLRLIYYSQIVNDFQKGDIAEGYSVSREKKESFPLTVTSAQKNPTAFYLCASRTGGEAFFGQGTRLTVV.

The chain uses TRBV7-9 and TRBJ2-3, with TRBD2 identical over 8 bases. Germline assignment: CDR1 SEHNR and CDR2 FQNEAQ (reference sequence). V dropped 5 bases and J dropped 6; count of bases not matched to a gene: 13. This CDR3 region has 16 residues. The CDR3 DNA reads as TGTGCCAGCAGCCAGCCGGGACTAGTCTTAGCTGATACGCAGTATTTT. This sequence encodes CASSQPGLVLADTQYF.

This chain joins TRBV7-3 and TRBJ1-1; 7 nucleotides line up with TRBD1. This CDR3 has 14 amino acids. Germline V gene sequence: CDR1 SGHTA, CDR2 FQGTGA. Losses at the gene ends were 2 bases for V and 2 bases for J; bases not matched to a gene: 2. This CDR3 is CASSLGTDNTEAFF. CDR3 DNA: TGTGCCAGCAGCTTAGGGACAGATAACACTGAAGCTTTCTTT. The full variable domain, rest sourced from reference TRBV7-3 and TRBJ1-1, is GAGVSQTPSNKVTEKGKYVELRCDPISGHTALYWYRQSLGQGPEFLIYFQGTGAADDSGLPNDRFFAVRPEGSVSTLKIQRTERGDSAVYLCASSLGTDNTEAFFGQGTRLTVV.

This chain uses TRBV19 with TRBJ2-3, with 12 bases fitting TRBD1. The V segment lost 7 bases and the J segment 4 bases; nucleotides outside the gene matches: 3. Germline loops: CDR1 LNHDA, CDR2 SQIVND (reference sequence). The CDR3 runs 14 residues. The CDR3 region is CASKGQGAADTQYF. Here the CDR3 DNA reads TGTGCCAGTAAGGGACAGGGGGCCGCAGATACGCAGTATTTT.

V is TRBV9 and J is TRBJ1-2; D perhaps matches TRBD1 (6 bases). CDR1 and CDR2 from the germline V gene are SGDLS and YYNGEE. Trimming left V 2 bases short and J 6 bases short, with 14 bases between. The CDR3 covers 14 residues. The CDR3 region is CASSVSGGVDGYTF. The CDR3 coding sequence is TGTGCCAGCAGCGTTAGCGGGGGCGTCGATGGCTACACCTTC.

The chain employs TRBV5-1 and TRBJ2-3; 9 bases match TRBD2. With V trimmed by 0 bases and J by 3 bases, 5 bases remained unmatched. Germline assignment: CDR1 SGHRS and CDR2 YFSETQ. The CDR3 loop spans 16 amino acids. The CDR3, as DNA: TGCGCCAGCAGCTTGGGGCTAGCGGGGAGTACAGATACGCAGTATTTT. This codes for CASSLGLAGSTDTQYF.

In its sample, this clone was seen a few times. The rearrangement links TRBV2 to TRBJ2-1, with a tentative D call TRBD2 (5 bases). Germline values: CDR1 SNHLY, CDR2 FYNNEI. The length of the CDR3 is 15 residues. Deletions cut 4 bases from V and 1 base from J, with 11 bases between. CDR3 residues: CASSGSTGSYNEQFF. The CDR3, as DNA: TGTGCCAGCAGTGGCAGCACGGGGTCCTACAATGAGCAGTTCTTC.

A few counts support this clone. The gene calls are TRBV2 and TRBJ2-2; TRBD1 agrees at 8 bases. Trimming removed 6 bases from V and 0 bases from J; junction bases left unmatched: 9. Germline V gives CDR1 SNHLY, CDR2 FYNNEI. This CDR3 region has 17 residues. The CDR3 DNA sequence: TGTGCCAGCAGGGACGACAGGGGAGGAACGAACACCGGGGAGCTGTTTTTT. Residues: CASRDDRGGTNTGELFF.

The rearrangement links TRBV6-5 to TRBJ1-2; 12 positions match TRBD1. The CDR3 spans 15 residues. V gave up 7 bases and J gave up 7 bases; unmatched junction bases: 10. Germline V gene sequence: CDR1 MNHEY, CDR2 SVGAGI. CDR3 nucleotides: TGTGCCAGCAAAGCCCCGGGACAGGGGGCCTCTGGCTACACCTTC. Protein product: CASKAPGQGASGYTF.

The V and J genes are TRBV5-1 and TRBJ2-3, with 7 bases matching TRBD1. The CDR3 length is 15 residues. J gave up 3 bases and V 0 bases, and 4 bases lay outside the gene matches. Germline V gives CDR1 SGHRS, CDR2 YFSETQ. The CDR3 reads CASSLAGGRTDTQYF. The CDR3 region has the DNA TGCGCCAGCAGCTTGGCAGGGGGTCGGACAGATACGCAGTATTTT.

The chain joins TRBV18 to TRBJ1-1; TRBD1 matches at 9 bases. Germline-derived CDR1 and CDR2 are KGHSH and LQKENI. The CDR3 is made up of 19 amino acids. The V segment lost 3 bases and the J segment 5 bases; nucleotides outside the gene matches: 19. CDR3 in amino acids: CASSPLHVGQGPKGTEAFF. In DNA form, the CDR3 reads TGTGCCAGCTCACCTCTCCACGTGGGACAGGGACCCAAGGGGACTGAAGCTTTCTTT.

The chain recombines TRBV11-2 with TRBJ2-1; D might be TRBD2 (6 bases). The germline gives CDR1 SGHAT, CDR2 FQNNGV. The CDR3 is made up of 13 amino acids. The V and J ends lost 5 bases and 8 bases respectively, with 13 bases between them. CDR3 loop: CASSPTRLDEQFF. The DNA of the CDR3 is TGTGCCAGCAGCCCGACTAGGCTAGATGAGCAGTTCTTC.

The chain carries TRBV5-4 and TRBJ2-5; the match to TRBD2 covers 13 bases. Trimming removed 4 bases from V and 4 bases from J; junction bases left unmatched: 4. The length of the CDR3 is 15 residues. Germline CDR1 reads SGHNT; CDR2 reads YYREEE (reference sequence). The CDR3 DNA reads as TGTGCCAGCAGCCTGACTAGCGGGGGGTCAGAGACCCAGTACTTC. Translated: CASSLTSGGSETQYF.

This clone was counted once. V gene TRBV5-1 combines with J gene TRBJ2-5; no clear D gene. The V end was cut by 0 bases, the J end by 5 bases, with 8 bases between. This CDR3 has 13 amino acids. In germline, CDR1 is SGHRS, CDR2 YFSETQ. Written as DNA, the CDR3 is TGCGCCAGCAGCTTGGGGGTGAGGGAGACCCAGTACTTC. Protein sequence: CASSLGVRETQYF.

The chain is built from TRBV11-1 and TRBJ1-4; D uncertain. The germline CDR1 and CDR2 sequences are SGHAT and FQDESV (reference sequence). Trimming took off 2 bases at V and 8 bases at J, with 18 bases between the two ends. The CDR3 is 16 residues long. The CDR3 DNA follows: TGTGCCAGCAGCTTAACTGGAGCCCAGGAGGCAGAAAAACTGTTTTTT. Translated: CASSLTGAQEAEKLFF.

This clone was picked up a small number of times. This chain uses TRBV6-5 with TRBJ1-1; possible D gene TRBD1, 5 bases. In germline, CDR1 is MNHEY, CDR2 SVGAGI. This CDR3 spans 13 amino acids. Trimming removed 4 bases at V and 3 bases at J, with 9 bases between. This chain's CDR3 is CASSWGVDTEAFF. The CDR3 DNA reads TGTGCCAGCAGTTGGGGCGTAGACACTGAAGCTTTCTTT.

The chain has TRBV6-4 and TRBJ1-1; D is possibly TRBD1 (6 bases). The CDR3 contains 13 residues. Germline-derived CDR1 and CDR2 are MRHNA and SNTAGT. The germline V and J ends were trimmed by 6 bases and 1 base, with 9 bases remaining between them. The CDR3 coding sequence is TGTGCCAGCAGAATGACAGGGAACACTGAAGCTTTCTTT. This translates into CASRMTGNTEAFF.

Of note for this clone: The junction differs from germline at one of its ends, possibly a read error. Other DNA sequences in this specimen translate into the identical CDR3. This sequence joins TRBV6-5 and TRBJ1-6; D is unresolved. CDR1 and CDR2 from the germline V gene are MNHEY and SVGAGI. The CDR3 totals 13 residues. Written as DNA, the CDR3 is TGTGCCAGCACTGCAGGCTATAACTCACCCCTCCACTTT. Translation: CASTAGYNSPLHF.

Turning to this clone: At one of its ends the junction is not consistent with the germline gene, which may arise from a read error. This sequence joins TRBV7-9 and TRBJ2-7; D is perhaps TRBD1 (6 bases). The CDR3 has 12 residues. CDR1 and CDR2 (germline): SEHNR, FQNEAQ (reference sequence). As DNA, the CDR3 is TGTTCCAGCAGCTTATTAAGGGGGGAGCAGTACTTC. Protein product: CSSSLLRGEQYF.

In its sample, this clone was seen a few times. V is TRBV9 and J is TRBJ2-1; 9 bases map to TRBD2. Trimming took 2 bases from V and 7 from J; bases not matched to a gene: 4. The CDR3 is 14 amino acids. The germline V gene encodes CDR1 SGDLS and CDR2 YYNGEE. DNA for the CDR3: TGTGCCAGCAGCGTCCTAGCGGGGAAGAATGAGCAGTTCTTC. This codes for CASSVLAGKNEQFF.

There are a few counts of this clone. The CDR3 spells CASSPRIAGGGGKLETQYF. The CDR3 nucleotides read TGTGCCAGCAGCCCCCGGATAGCGGGGGGGGGAGGAAAGTTAGAGACCCAGTACTTC. V and J are TRBV9 and TRBJ2-5; 11 nucleotides line up with TRBD2. Germline assignment: CDR1 SGDLS and CDR2 YYNGEE. V dropped 4 bases and J dropped 4; count of bases not matched to a gene: 18. The CDR3 is 19 residues long.

V gene TRBV5-6 combines with J gene TRBJ2-7, with TRBD2 matching 8 bases. Germline V gives CDR1 SGHDT, CDR2 YYEEEE. The CDR3 sequence is 15 residues long. The J segment lost 1 base and the V segment lost 3 bases, leaving 6 bases of the junction unmatched. The DNA for the CDR3 is TGTGCCAGCAGCTCCCAACGGGGGGGGTCCTACGAGCAGTACTTC. It translates to CASSSQRGGSYEQYF.

DNA for the CDR3: TGTGCCAGCAGCCCGTCCGGGACAGGGGTAAAAAATGAGCAGTTCTTC. Its translation is CASSPSGTGVKNEQFF. The chain employs TRBV5-6 and TRBJ2-1; 10 nucleotides agree with TRBD1. Germline V CDR1 and CDR2: SGHDT, YYEEEE. Losses at the gene ends were 4 bases for V and 7 bases for J; bases not matched to a gene: 11. The CDR3 length is 16 residues.